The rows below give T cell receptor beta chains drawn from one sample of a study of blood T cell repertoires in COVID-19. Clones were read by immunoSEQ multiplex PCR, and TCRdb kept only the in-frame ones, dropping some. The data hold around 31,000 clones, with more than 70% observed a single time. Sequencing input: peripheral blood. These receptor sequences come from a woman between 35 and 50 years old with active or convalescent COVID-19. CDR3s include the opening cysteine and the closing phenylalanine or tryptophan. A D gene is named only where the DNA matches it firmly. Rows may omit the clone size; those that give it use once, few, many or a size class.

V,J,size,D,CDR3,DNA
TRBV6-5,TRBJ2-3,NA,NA,CASSYSSGDTQYF,TGTGCCAGCAGTTACTCGAGCGGAGATACGCAGTATTTT
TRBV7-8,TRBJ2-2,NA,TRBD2,CASSPRGLALMNTGELFF,TGTGCCAGCAGCCCGCGGGGACTAGCGCTAATGAACACCGGGGAGCTGTTTTTT
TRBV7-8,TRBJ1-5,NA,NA,CASSLPDGRGNQPQHF,TGTGCCAGCAGCTTACCCGACGGCAGGGGCAATCAGCCCCAGCATTTT
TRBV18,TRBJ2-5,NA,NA,CASSPPAGEETQYF,TGTGCCAGCTCACCACCCGCAGGGGAAGAGACCCAGTACTTC
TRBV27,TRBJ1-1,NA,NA,CASSPMTGTEAFF,TGTGCCAGCAGTCCTATGACAGGCACTGAAGCTTTCTTT
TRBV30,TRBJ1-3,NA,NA,CAWSVRGGTGNTIYF,TGTGCCTGGAGTGTACGTGGGGGCACGGGAAACACCATATATTTT
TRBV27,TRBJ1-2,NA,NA,CASTAGADGYTF,TGTGCCAGCACGGCAGGGGCGGATGGCTACACCTTC
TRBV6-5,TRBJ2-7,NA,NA,CASRRTGKPTYEQYF,TGTGCCAGCAGGCGTACAGGAAAGCCGACCTACGAGCAGTACTTC
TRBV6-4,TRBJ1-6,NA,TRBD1,CASLTGDRGAYNSPLHF,TGTGCCAGTCTGACAGGGGACAGGGGTGCCTATAATTCACCCCTCCACTTT
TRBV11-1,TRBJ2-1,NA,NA,CASSLSREEQFF,TGTGCCAGCAGCTTATCGCGAGAGGAGCAGTTCTTC
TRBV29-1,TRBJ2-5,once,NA,CSVEGIAVHNPQSQETQYF,TGCAGCGTTGAAGGGATAGCGGTACACAACCCTCAATCCCAAGAGACCCAGTACTTC
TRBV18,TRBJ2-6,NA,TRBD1,CASSPLGGRGLNVLTF,TGTGCCAGCTCACCTTTAGGGGGCCGTGGGCTCAACGTCCTGACTTTC
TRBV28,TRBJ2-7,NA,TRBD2,CASGTSGSVSYEQYF,TGTGCCAGTGGGACTAGCGGGAGCGTTTCCTACGAGCAGTACTTC
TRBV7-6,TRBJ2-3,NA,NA,CASSPALTGGTDTQYF,TGTGCCAGCAGCCCGGCCCTGACGGGGGGCACAGATACGCAGTATTTT
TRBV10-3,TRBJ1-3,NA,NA,CAISEGGTPGNTIYF,TGTGCCATCAGTGAGGGGGGCACCCCGGGGAACACCATATATTTT
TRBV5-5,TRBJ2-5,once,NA,CASSLQGEPETQYF,TGTGCCAGCAGCTTACAGGGAGAGCCGGAGACCCAGTACTTC
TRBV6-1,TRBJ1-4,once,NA,CASTYGVKLFF,TGTGCCAGCACCTACGGGGTAAAACTGTTTTTT
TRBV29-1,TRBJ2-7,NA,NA,CSVVAAAYSYEQYF,TGCAGCGTTGTTGCGGCGGCATACTCCTACGAGCAGTACTTC
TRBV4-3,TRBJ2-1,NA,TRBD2,CASSQEGKGLAGVYNEQFF,TGCGCCAGCAGCCAAGAGGGGAAGGGACTAGCGGGGGTATACAATGAGCAGTTCTTC
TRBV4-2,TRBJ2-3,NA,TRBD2,CASSPSTSAASGRRSTDTQYF,TGTGCCAGCAGCCCGTCCACCTCAGCAGCTAGCGGGAGGCGGAGCACAGATACGCAGTATTTT
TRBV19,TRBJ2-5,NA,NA,CASSMNRQQETQYF,TGTGCCAGTAGTATGAACAGACAACAAGAGACCCAGTACTTC
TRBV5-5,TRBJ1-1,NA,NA,CASSPQVGGAPEAFF,TGTGCCAGCAGCCCACAGGTGGGGGGGGCTCCTGAAGCTTTCTTT
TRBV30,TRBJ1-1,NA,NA,CAWSVSMNTEAFF,TGTGCCTGGAGTGTATCTATGAACACTGAAGCTTTCTTT
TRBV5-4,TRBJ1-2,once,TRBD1,CASNEDRGGYTF,TGTGCCAGCAACGAGGACAGGGGGGGCTACACCTTC
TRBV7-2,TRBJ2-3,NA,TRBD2,CASSPLAGSSDTQYF,TGTGCCAGCAGTCCTCTAGCGGGGAGTTCAGATACGCAGTATTTT
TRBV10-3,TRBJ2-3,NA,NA,CAISDRGPADTQYF,TGTGCCATCAGTGACAGGGGTCCGGCAGATACGCAGTATTTT
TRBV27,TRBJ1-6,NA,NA,CASSFRGGNSPLHF,TGTGCCAGCAGTTTCCGGGGGGGGAATTCACCCCTCCACTTT
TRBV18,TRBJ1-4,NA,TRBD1,CASSSLPRAPGGEKLFF,TGTGCCAGCTCAAGCCTTCCCCGGGCCCCAGGGGGGGAAAAACTGTTTTTT
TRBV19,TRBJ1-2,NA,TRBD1,CASNPPGQGLGGYTF,TGTGCCAGTAATCCTCCGGGACAGGGATTGGGCGGCTACACCTTC
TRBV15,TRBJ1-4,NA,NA,CATSTGEPLGGQNEKLFF,TGTGCCACCAGCACCGGGGAGCCCCTGGGGGGTCAGAATGAAAAACTGTTTTTT
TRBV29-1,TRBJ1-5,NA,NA,CSAGVSNQPQHF,TGCAGCGCCGGGGTAAGCAATCAGCCCCAGCATTTT
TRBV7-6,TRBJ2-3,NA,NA,CASSQASTLHTQYF,TGTGCCAGCAGTCAAGCGAGTACCCTACATACGCAGTATTTT
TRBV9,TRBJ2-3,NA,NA,CASSAELSGTDTQYF,TGTGCCAGCAGCGCCGAGCTTAGCGGCACAGATACGCAGTATTTT
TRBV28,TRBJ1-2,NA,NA,CASSLYGHGGFYGYTF,TGTGCCAGCAGTTTATATGGTCACGGGGGGTTCTATGGCTACACCTTC
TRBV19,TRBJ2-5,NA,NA,CASSLGRGLQETQYF,TGTGCCAGTAGTCTAGGTAGAGGCCTCCAAGAGACCCAGTACTTC
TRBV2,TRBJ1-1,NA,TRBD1,CASREGDRANTEAFF,TGTGCCAGCAGGGAAGGGGACAGAGCAAACACTGAAGCTTTCTTT
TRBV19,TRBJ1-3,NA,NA,CASSIGQLGSGNTIYF,TGTGCCAGTAGTATTGGGCAGCTGGGCTCTGGAAACACCATATATTTT
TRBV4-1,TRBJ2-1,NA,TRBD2,CASSQEPGGRAYNEQFF,TGCGCCAGCAGCCAAGAACCCGGCGGGAGGGCCTACAATGAGCAGTTCTTC
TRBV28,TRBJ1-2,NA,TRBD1,CASGPGQGADYGYTF,TGTGCCAGCGGTCCGGGACAGGGGGCGGACTATGGCTACACCTTC
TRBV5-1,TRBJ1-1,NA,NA,CASTREDKAFF,TGCGCCAGCACGCGGGAAGACAAAGCTTTCTTT
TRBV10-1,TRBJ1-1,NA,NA,CASSESSGDTEAFF,TGCGCCAGCAGTGAGTCGTCAGGGGACACTGAAGCTTTCTTT
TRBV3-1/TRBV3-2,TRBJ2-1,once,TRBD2,CASSSGGLAGRGGVYNEQFF,TGTGCCAGCAGCTCCGGGGGACTAGCGGGACGGGGTGGAGTTTACAATGAGCAGTTCTTC
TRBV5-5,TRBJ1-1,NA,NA,CASSPTAGVFTPEAFF,TGTGCCAGCAGCCCCACGGCGGGGGTCTTTACCCCTGAAGCTTTCTTT
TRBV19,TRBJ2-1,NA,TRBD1,CASSATGTGGIAGQFF,TGTGCCAGTAGTGCTACCGGGACAGGGGGTATCGCGGGGCAGTTCTTC
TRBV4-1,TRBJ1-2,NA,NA,CASSQGRVVGYTF,TGCGCCAGCAGCCAAGGCAGGGTGGTTGGCTACACCTTC
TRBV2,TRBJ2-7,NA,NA,CASRKAVLTYEQYF,TGTGCCAGCAGGAAAGCGGTACTTACCTACGAGCAGTACTTC
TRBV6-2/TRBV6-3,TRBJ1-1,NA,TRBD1,CASSRGGTNTEAFF,TGTGCCAGCAGCAGGGGGGGTACGAACACTGAAGCTTTCTTT
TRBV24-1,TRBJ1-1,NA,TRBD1,CATSGGRDRGGSGNTEAFF,TGTGCCACCAGCGGGGGCCGGGACAGGGGGGGTTCCGGGAACACTGAAGCTTTCTTT
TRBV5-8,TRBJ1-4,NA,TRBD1,CASSLDRTGNEKLFF,TGTGCCAGCAGCTTGGATCGGACAGGAAATGAAAAACTGTTTTTT
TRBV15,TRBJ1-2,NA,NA,CATSREVVGGYTF,TGTGCCACCAGCAGAGAGGTTGTCGGTGGCTACACCTTC
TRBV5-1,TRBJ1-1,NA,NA,CASSLAGQGIEAFF,TGCGCCAGCAGCTTGGCGGGACAAGGAATTGAAGCTTTCTTT
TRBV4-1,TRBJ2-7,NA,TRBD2,CASSQPPSAGAYEQYF,TGCGCCAGCAGCCAACCTCCATCGGCGGGAGCCTACGAGCAGTACTTC
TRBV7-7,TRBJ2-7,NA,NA,CASSLDTRSYEQYF,TGTGCTAGCAGCTTAGATACGAGGTCCTACGAGCAGTACTTC